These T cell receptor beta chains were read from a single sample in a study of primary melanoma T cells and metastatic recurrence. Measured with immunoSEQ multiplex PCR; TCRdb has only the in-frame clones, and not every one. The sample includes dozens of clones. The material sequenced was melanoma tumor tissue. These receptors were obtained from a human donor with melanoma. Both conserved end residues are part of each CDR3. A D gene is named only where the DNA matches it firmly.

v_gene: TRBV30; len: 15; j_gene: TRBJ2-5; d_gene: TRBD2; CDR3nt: TGTGCCTGGAGTGCCGGACTAGCGGACAAAGAGACCCAGTACTTC; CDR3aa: CAWSAGLADKETQYF
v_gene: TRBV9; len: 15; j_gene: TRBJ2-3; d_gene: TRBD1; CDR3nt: TGTGCCAGCAGCCAAGGACAGGGAACGCCAGATACGCAGTATTTT; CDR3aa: CASSQGQGTPDTQYF
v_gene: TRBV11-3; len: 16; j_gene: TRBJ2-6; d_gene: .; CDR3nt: TGTGCCAGCAGCTCCACGGGATTCTCTGGGGCCAACGTCCTGACTTTC; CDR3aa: CASSSTGFSGANVLTF
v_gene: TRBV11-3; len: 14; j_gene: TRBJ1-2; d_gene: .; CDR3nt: TGTGCCAGCAGGAGGGGAACAGCTAACTATGGCTACACCTTC; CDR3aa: CASRRGTANYGYTF
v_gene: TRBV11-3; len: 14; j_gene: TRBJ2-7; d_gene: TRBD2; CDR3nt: TGTGCCAGCAGCCCGAGCGGGGTAAACTACGAGCAGTACTTC; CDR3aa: CASSPSGVNYEQYF
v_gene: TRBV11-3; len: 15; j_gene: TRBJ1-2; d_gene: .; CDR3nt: TGTGCCAGCAGCTTAGTCACGCGAGTTAACTATGGCTACACCTTC; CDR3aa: CASSLVTRVNYGYTF
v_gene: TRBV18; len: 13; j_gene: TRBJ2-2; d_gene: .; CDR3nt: TGTGCCAGCTCACCGGGGGAAGGCGGGGAGCTGTTTTTT; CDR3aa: CASSPGEGGELFF
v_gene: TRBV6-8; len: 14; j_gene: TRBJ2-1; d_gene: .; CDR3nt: TGTGCCAGCAGGAATAAACTGGCTAGGTATGAGCAGTTCTTC; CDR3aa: CASRNKLARYEQFF
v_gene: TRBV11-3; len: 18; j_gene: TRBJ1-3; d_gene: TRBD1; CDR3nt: TGTGCCAGCAGCTATTTACCGGGACAGAGTTACTCTGGAAACACCATATATTTT; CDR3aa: CASSYLPGQSYSGNTIYF
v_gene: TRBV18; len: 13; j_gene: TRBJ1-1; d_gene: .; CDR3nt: TGTGCCAGCTCACCGACGGGGAACACTGAAGCTTTTTTT; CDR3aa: CASSPTGNTEAFF
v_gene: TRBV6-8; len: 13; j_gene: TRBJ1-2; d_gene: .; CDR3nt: TGTGCCAGCAGCCCCAGCCAGCTCGATGGCTACACCTTC; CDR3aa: CASSPSQLDGYTF
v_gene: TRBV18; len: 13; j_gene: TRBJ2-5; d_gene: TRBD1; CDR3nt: TGTGCCAGCACGGACAGGGCCCAAGAGACCCAGTACTTC; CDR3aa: CASTDRAQETQYF
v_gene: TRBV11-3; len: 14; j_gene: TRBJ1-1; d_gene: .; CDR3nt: TGTGCCAGCAGCTATACAGGGCCAGGGGCTGAAGCTTTCTTT; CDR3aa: CASSYTGPGAEAFF
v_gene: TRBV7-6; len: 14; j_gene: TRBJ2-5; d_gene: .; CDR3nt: TGTGCCAGCAGCTTACGGACAGACCAAGAGACCCAGTACTTC; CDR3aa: CASSLRTDQETQYF
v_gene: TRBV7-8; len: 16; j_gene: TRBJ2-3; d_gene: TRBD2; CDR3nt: TGTGCCAGCAGCTTACCGGGACTAGCTGGTACAGATACGCAGTATTTT; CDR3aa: CASSLPGLAGTDTQYF